This is a list of T cell receptor beta chains from one sample in a study of molecular identifiers for immune sequencing clone quantification. One entry per CDR3 protein, called by TCRdb with MiXCR from the PCR reads. The sample comprises roughly 320,000 distinct CDR3 sequences, about 22% of which are singletons, and about 0.7% rests with the top ten. Sequencing used naive CD8+ T cells from blood, with Jurkat cell RNA spiked in. All receptors derive from a human donor in good health. Some libraries in this study had Jurkat cell RNA spiked in. Both conserved end residues are part of each CDR3. D genes are given only for firm matches. Not all rows give a size; the values are once, few, many and, for expanded clones, a class.

15	TRBV2	TRBD1	TRBJ2-5	few	TGTGCCAGCAGTGAAGCAAGGACAGGGAAAGAGACCCAGTACTTC	CASSEARTGKETQYF
15	TRBV4-3	NA	TRBJ1-5	many	TGCGCCAGCAGCCAAGATCGCAGGGACGATCAGCCCCAGCATTTT	CASSQDRRDDQPQHF
14	TRBV6-1	TRBD1	TRBJ2-7	few	TGTGACAGCTCCCGGACAGGGGGATCCTACGAGCAGTACTTC	CDSSRTGGSYEQYF
13	TRBV20-1	NA	TRBJ2-7	many	TGCAGTGCTAGTGGTCTCGGGAACTACGAGCAGTACTTC	CSASGLGNYEQYF
15	TRBV5-3	TRBD1	TRBJ1-5	NA	TGTGCCGGCAGCCAGACAGGGACTAGCAATCAGCCCCAGCATTTT	CAGSQTGTSNQPQHF
16	TRBV5-6	TRBD2	TRBJ2-3	many	TGTGCCAGCAGCTTGGCCAGGCGGGAGGTCACAGATACGCAGTATTTT	CASSLARREVTDTQYF
14	TRBV5-6	NA	TRBJ2-3	few	TGTGCCAGCAGCCGCGCATTAGGGGTAGATACGCAGTATTTT	CASSRALGVDTQYF
13	TRBV12-3/TRBV12-4	NA	TRBJ2-1	NA	TGTGCCAGCAGTTTATTGGGATACAATGAGCAGTTCTTC	CASSLLGYNEQFF
15	TRBV28	NA	TRBJ2-7	few	TGTGCCAGCAACCGAGGCCCGCCTTTATTCTACGAGCAGTACTTC	CASNRGPPLFYEQYF
16	TRBV11-2	NA	TRBJ1-4	NA	TGTGCCAGCAGCTTAGCTCAGAATGCTATTAATGAAAAACTGTTTTTT	CASSLAQNAINEKLFF
15	TRBV20-1	TRBD2	TRBJ2-3	few	TGCAGTGCTAGGTTAGCGGGGTCTAGCACAGATACGCAGTATTTT	CSARLAGSSTDTQYF
13	TRBV19	NA	TRBJ2-2	many	TGTGGTGCAGGGGACTGGTCGTCTGGGGAGCTGTTTTTT	CGAGDWSSGELFF
15	TRBV6-2/TRBV6-3	NA	TRBJ1-5	few	TGTGCCAGCAGTTACTCCCTCAGGGGTGGCCAGCCCCAGCATTTT	CASSYSLRGGQPQHF
17	TRBV28	NA	TRBJ2-3	many	TGTGCCAGCAGTTCTGCCACTCGGCGGATACTCACAGATACGCAGTATTTT	CASSSATRRILTDTQYF
12	TRBV12-3/TRBV12-4	NA	TRBJ1-2	NA	TGTGCCAGCAGTTTCGGAGACTATGGCTACACCTTC	CASSFGDYGYTF
16	TRBV29-1	NA	TRBJ1-3	many	TGCAGCGTTGAAAGCGTCGGGGTCCTCTCTGGAAACACCATATATTTT	CSVESVGVLSGNTIYF
15	TRBV7-9	NA	TRBJ2-7	many	TGTGCCAGCAGTTTAGGCGGCCAAGGGGCCTACGAGCAGTACTTC	CASSLGGQGAYEQYF
19	TRBV7-2	NA	TRBJ2-2	NA	TGTGCCAGCAGCTTAGTGCCACCCGGGACATCTTTAAACACCGGGGAGCTGTTTTTT	CASSLVPPGTSLNTGELFF
16	TRBV9	NA	TRBJ1-3	NA	TGTGCCAGCAGCGCGGGGACCGGACGCTCTGGAAACACCATATATTTT	CASSAGTGRSGNTIYF
15	TRBV19	NA	TRBJ2-7	few	TGTGCCAGTAGTATCAAGTCCCAGGGCCCCTACGAGCAGTACTTC	CASSIKSQGPYEQYF
18	TRBV3-2	NA	TRBJ1-1	NA	TGTGCCAGCAGCCCCGCGGACAGGGGTCATCACATGAACACTGAAGCTTTCTTT	CASSPADRGHHMNTEAFF
15	TRBV4-1	TRBD1	TRBJ1-2	NA	TGCGCCAGCAGCCACGACAGGGGACCTAACTATGGCTACACCTTC	CASSHDRGPNYGYTF
15	TRBV6-6	NA	TRBJ1-4	many	TGTGCCAGCAGTATGGACAGTCGAACTAATGAAAAACTGTTTTTT	CASSMDSRTNEKLFF
15	TRBV19	NA	TRBJ2-7	NA	TGTGCCAGTAGTCCCTCGACGGGAGTTTATCACGAGCAGTACTTC	CASSPSTGVYHEQYF
14	TRBV12-3/TRBV12-4	NA	TRBJ2-7	NA	TGTGTCAGCAGTCCAGAGGGGACGCGGGGCGAGCAGTACTTC	CVSSPEGTRGEQYF
16	TRBV12-3/TRBV12-4	NA	TRBJ2-1	many	TGTGCCAGCAATACCCAGGGGCAGTCTCTCTACAATGAGCAGTTCTTC	CASNTQGQSLYNEQFF
15	TRBV4-1	NA	TRBJ2-5	few	TGCGCCAGCAGCCAAGGGGGCGATAACCAAGAGACCCAGTACTTC	CASSQGGDNQETQYF
17	TRBV21-1	NA	TRBJ2-7	few	TGTGCCAGCAGCAGGCCGGACAGGGGCGTTCGGTACTACGAGCAGTACTTC	CASSRPDRGVRYYEQYF
19	TRBV19	TRBD1	TRBJ1-5	NA	TGTGCCAGTAGTATAGGGGACAGGGGGCCGGATTTGGGCAATCAGCCCCAGCGTTTT	CASSIGDRGPDLGNQPQRF
15	TRBV9	NA	TRBJ1-1	NA	TGTGCCAGCAGCGTAGAAGTATCAGGGGCCGGGGGAGCTTTCTTT	CASSVEVSGAGGAFF
16	TRBV6-5	NA	TRBJ1-1	many	TGTGCCAGCAGTTACATCCGCACAGGAGGTGAACCTGAAGCTTTCTTT	CASSYIRTGGEPEAFF
16	TRBV2	TRBD1	TRBJ1-1	NA	TGTGCCAGCAGTGAAGCGTGGGGACAGGGGAACACTGAAGCTTTCTTT	CASSEAWGQGNTEAFF
12	TRBV12-3/TRBV12-4	NA	TRBJ2-2	few	TGTGCCAGCAGTCCAAACACCGGGGAGCCGTTTTTT	CASSPNTGEPFF
17	TRBV4-1	NA	TRBJ2-7	NA	TGCGCCAGCAGCCAAGATCCAATGGGGCTGAGCTCCTACGAGCAGTACTTC	CASSQDPMGLSSYEQYF
16	TRBV10-3	NA	TRBJ2-6	NA	TGTGCCATCAGTGAGCCCACAACTTCTGGGGCCAACGTCCTGACTTTC	CAISEPTTSGANVLTF
14	TRBV3-1	TRBD2	TRBJ2-1	NA	TGTGCCAGCAGCCCAACCCTAGCGGGGGAGGAGCAGTTCTTC	CASSPTLAGEEQFF
12	TRBV2	NA	TRBJ1-1	many	TGTGCCAGCAGTGAGGGGAACACTGAAGCTTTCTTT	CASSEGNTEAFF
14	TRBV7-6	NA	TRBJ2-5	NA	TGTGCCAGCAGCCCGGGCCAGGGTCGAGAGACCCAGTACTTC	CASSPGQGRETQYF
14	TRBV4-1	NA	TRBJ2-7	few	TGCGCCAGCAGCCAAGATAGAGATGTCCGCGAGCAGTACTTC	CASSQDRDVREQYF
14	TRBV12-3/TRBV12-4	NA	TRBJ2-4	NA	TGTGCCAGCACTAACGGACTAGCCAAAAACATTCAGTACTTC	CASTNGLAKNIQYF
15	TRBV12-3/TRBV12-4	TRBD1	TRBJ2-7	many	TGTGCCAGCAGCAACGGGACAGGAACGTCCTACGAGCAGTACTTC	CASSNGTGTSYEQYF
14	TRBV9	NA	TRBJ2-2	once	TGTGCCAGCAGCGGGAACAGTAACACCGGGGAGCTGTTTTTT	CASSGNSNTGELFF
16	TRBV4-1	NA	TRBJ1-1	many	TGCGCCAGCAGCGTAATGCCAGGACACCTGAACACTGAAGCTTTCTTT	CASSVMPGHLNTEAFF
14	TRBV4-3	NA	TRBJ2-3	many	TGCGCCAGCAGCCATCTGGGCTACACAGATACGCAGTATTTT	CASSHLGYTDTQYF
17	TRBV4-3	TRBD2	TRBJ2-7	NA	TGCGCCAGCAGCCAAGTGAGCCTAGCGGGAGGGAACTACGAGCAGTACTTC	CASSQVSLAGGNYEQYF
15	TRBV28	NA	TRBJ1-1	NA	TGTGCCAGCAGGTCCCACCATCAGGAAATCTCTGAAGCTTTCTTT	CASRSHHQEISEAFF
14	TRBV5-5	NA	TRBJ2-7	few	TGTGCCAGCAGCTTGGAGCTCGTGGTCAACGAGCAGTACTTC	CASSLELVVNEQYF
15	TRBV28	NA	TRBJ2-7	NA	TGTGCCAGCAGTTTGTTTCTACTAGCTGCCTACGAGCAGTACTTC	CASSLFLLAAYEQYF
19	TRBV21-1	NA	TRBJ2-5	many	TGTGCCAGCAGCCTTCAAGGGACTGTCGCCTACCTCGACCAAGAGACCCAGTACTTC	CASSLQGTVAYLDQETQYF
12	TRBV11-2	NA	TRBJ1-1	few	TGTGCCAGCAGCTCGCAAAGCCCTGAAGCTTTCTTT	CASSSQSPEAFF
14	TRBV5-1	NA	TRBJ2-7	many	TGCGCCAGCCGCGGGGCAGGGTTGGACGACGAGCAGTACTTC	CASRGAGLDDEQYF
19	TRBV2	NA	TRBJ2-3	few	TGTGCCAGCAGTGGGACCCCCCCCGGGGGGCGTGCGGGCACAGATACGCAGTATTTT	CASSGTPPGGRAGTDTQYF
14	TRBV7-9	NA	TRBJ2-7	once	TGTGCCAGCGCCCGTGAGGCAGGCCCCTACGAGCAGTACTTC	CASAREAGPYEQYF
14	TRBV7-2	TRBD1	TRBJ2-7	few	TGTGCCAGCAGCATTACAGGGGCTTGGCGCGAGCAGTACTTC	CASSITGAWREQYF
14	TRBV30	NA	TRBJ2-2	many	TGTGCCTGGAGTTCTGTGAGCGGGACCGGGGAGCTGTTTTTT	CAWSSVSGTGELFF
15	TRBV27	NA	TRBJ2-7	NA	TGTGCCAGCAGTCACTCAGGGGGGGGCTCCTACGAGCAGTACTTC	CASSHSGGGSYEQYF
17	TRBV7-9	NA	TRBJ1-1	NA	TGCGCCAGCAGCCAAGATGCGTCACGGAGGCCGAACACTGGAGCTTTCTTT	CASSQDASRRPNTGAFF